Below, one T cell receptor (beta chain) is given with its context. Its antigen is as yet unknown. From germline, CDR1 is KGHDR and CDR2 SFDVKD. This CDR3 region has 14 residues. The V gene lost 7 bases and the J gene lost 0 bases, with 9 bases spanning the gap. This sample is drawn from a study of Graves' ophthalmopathy and Graves' hyperthyroidism. Study results and limitations: Detection in blood was also observed for most expanded thyroid clonotypes above 0.001 frequency.

Amplification of TCR beta CDR3 regions used RNA transcripts. HTBI primers primed a first-round RT-PCR, and a second-round multiplex PCR followed. Using its own MiXCR run on the multiplex PCR reads, TCRdb lists one record per CDR3 protein. The data contain approximately 700,000 distinct CDR3 sequences, around 40% of them singletons. The sequence came from an adult man with Graves' ophthalmopathy. The specimen sequenced was peripheral blood. The rearrangement uses TRBV24-1 and TRBJ1-5, with D hard to call. CDR3 DNA sequence: TGTGCCACCAGCTTGGGGATTAGCAATCAGCCCCAGCATTTT. As protein: CATSLGISNQPQHF.